This T cell receptor (beta chain) was recorded in a study of CD8 T cells in Susac syndrome. The RNA input was about 0.5 to 1 ug, and it was reverse transcribed with random hexamers. TCRdb reanalysed the immunoSEQ multiplex PCR reads using MiXCR and keeps one entry per CDR3 protein. Of approximately 220,000 distinct CDR3 sequences in the sample, 92% were seen once. There are 14 residues in the CDR3. The V gene lost 2 bases and the J gene lost 2 bases, with 6 bases spanning the gap. Germline V gene sequence: CDR1 MRHNA, CDR2 SNTAGT. Blood CD8+ and CD4+ T cells underwent high-throughput TCR beta sequencing.

Material for sequencing was CD8+ T cells from PBMCs. The TCR comes from a human donor with multiple sclerosis. This sequence joins TRBV6-4 and TRBJ2-2; unclear D gene. CDR3 coding DNA: TGTGCCAGCAGTGACACGGACAACACCGGGGAGCTGTTTTTT. Amino acids: CASSDTDNTGELFF.